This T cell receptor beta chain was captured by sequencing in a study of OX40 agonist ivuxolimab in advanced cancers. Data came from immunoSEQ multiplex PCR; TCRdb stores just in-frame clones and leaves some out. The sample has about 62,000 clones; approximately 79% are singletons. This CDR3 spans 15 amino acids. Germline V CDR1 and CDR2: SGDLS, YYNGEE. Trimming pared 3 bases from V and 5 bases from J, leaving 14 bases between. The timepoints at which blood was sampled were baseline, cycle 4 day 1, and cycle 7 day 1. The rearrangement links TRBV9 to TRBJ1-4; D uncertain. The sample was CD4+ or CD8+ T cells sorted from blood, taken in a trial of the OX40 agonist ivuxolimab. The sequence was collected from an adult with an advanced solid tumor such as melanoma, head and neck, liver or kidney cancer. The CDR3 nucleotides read TGTGCCAGCAGCGCCTCGGACGGAATAAATGAAAAACTGTTTTTT. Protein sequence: CASSASDGINEKLFF.